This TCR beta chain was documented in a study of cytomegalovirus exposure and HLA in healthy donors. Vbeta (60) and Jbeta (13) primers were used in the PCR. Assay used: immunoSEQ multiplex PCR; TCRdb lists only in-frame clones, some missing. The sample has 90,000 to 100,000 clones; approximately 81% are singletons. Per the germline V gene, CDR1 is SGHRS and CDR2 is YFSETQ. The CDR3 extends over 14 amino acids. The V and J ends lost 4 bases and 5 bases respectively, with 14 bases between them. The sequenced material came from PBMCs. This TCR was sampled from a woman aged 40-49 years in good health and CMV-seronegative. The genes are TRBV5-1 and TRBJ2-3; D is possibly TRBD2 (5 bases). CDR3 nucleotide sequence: TGCGCCAGCAGCCTGGGCCCTGGAGGAGATACGCAGTATTTT. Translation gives CASSLGPGGDTQYF.